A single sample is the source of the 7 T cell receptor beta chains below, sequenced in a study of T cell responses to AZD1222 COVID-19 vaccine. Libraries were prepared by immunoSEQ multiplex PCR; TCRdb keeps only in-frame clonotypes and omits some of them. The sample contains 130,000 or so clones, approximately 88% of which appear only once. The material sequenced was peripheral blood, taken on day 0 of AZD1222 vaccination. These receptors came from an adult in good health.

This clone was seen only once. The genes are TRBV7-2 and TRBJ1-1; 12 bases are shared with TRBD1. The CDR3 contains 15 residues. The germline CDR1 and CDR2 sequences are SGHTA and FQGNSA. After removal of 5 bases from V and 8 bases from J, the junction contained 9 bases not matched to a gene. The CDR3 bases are TGTGCCAGCAGCCCCCAAGGGACAGGGGGCGGAGAAGCTTTCTTT. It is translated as CASSPQGTGGGEAFF.

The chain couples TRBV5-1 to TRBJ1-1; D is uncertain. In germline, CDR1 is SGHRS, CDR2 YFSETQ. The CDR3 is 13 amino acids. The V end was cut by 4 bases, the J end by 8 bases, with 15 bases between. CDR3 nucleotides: TGCGCCAGCAGCGAAGACGGACGGGGAGAAGCTTTCTTT. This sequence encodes CASSEDGRGEAFF.

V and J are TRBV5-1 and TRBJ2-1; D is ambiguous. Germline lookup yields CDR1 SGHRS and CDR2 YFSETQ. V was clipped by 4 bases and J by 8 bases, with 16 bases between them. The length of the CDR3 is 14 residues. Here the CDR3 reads CASSKWSSADEQFF. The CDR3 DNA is TGCGCCAGCAGCAAATGGAGCAGCGCTGATGAGCAGTTCTTC.

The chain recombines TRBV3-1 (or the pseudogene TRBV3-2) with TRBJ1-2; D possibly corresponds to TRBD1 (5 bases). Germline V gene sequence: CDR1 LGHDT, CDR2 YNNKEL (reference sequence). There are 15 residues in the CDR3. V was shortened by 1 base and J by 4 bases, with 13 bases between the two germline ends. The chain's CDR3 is CASSQGREGSYGYTF. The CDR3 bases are TGTGCCAGCAGCCAAGGCCGGGAGGGGAGCTATGGCTACACCTTC.

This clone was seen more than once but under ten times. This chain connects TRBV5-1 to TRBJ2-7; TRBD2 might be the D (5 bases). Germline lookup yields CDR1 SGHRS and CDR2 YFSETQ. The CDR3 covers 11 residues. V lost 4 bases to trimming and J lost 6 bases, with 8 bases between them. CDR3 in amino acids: CASSDGGEQYF. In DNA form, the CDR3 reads TGCGCCAGCAGCGATGGAGGCGAGCAGTACTTC. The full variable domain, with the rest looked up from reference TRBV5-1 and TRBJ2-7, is KAGVTQTPRYLIKTRGQQVTLSCSPISGHRSVSWYQQTPGQGLQFLFEYFSETQRNKGNFPGRFSGRQFSNSRSEMNVSTLELGDSALYLCASSDGGEQYFGPGTRLTVT.

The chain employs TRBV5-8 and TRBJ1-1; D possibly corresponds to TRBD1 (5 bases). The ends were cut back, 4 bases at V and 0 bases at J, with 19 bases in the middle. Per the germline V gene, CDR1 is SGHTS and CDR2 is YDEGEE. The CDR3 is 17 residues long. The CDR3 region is CASSPRWGEGLNTEAFF. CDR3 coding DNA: TGTGCCAGCAGCCCAAGATGGGGGGAAGGGTTGAACACTGAAGCTTTCTTT.

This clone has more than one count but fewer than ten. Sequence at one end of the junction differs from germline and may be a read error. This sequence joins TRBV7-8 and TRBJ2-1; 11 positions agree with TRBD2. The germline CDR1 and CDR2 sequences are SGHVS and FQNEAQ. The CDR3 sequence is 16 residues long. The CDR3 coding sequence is TGTGCCAGCAGCTCCAATAGCGGGAGGGCCTACAGTGAGCAGTTCTTC. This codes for CASSSNSGRAYSEQFF.